This T cell receptor beta chain derives from a study of blood T cell repertoires in COVID-19. The protocol was immunoSEQ multiplex PCR, while the TCRdb copy is restricted to in-frame clones and leaves out a portion. The data hold hundreds of thousands of clones, with 70% to 90% observed a single time. This clone appeared a single time. Germline V gene sequence: CDR1 SGHNT, CDR2 YYREEE (reference sequence). Trimming took 4 bases from V and 3 from J; bases not matched to a gene: 8. The CDR3 spans 16 residues. The sequence derives from a man between 65 and 85 years old with acute or convalescent COVID-19. What was sequenced was peripheral blood. The chain couples TRBV5-4 to TRBJ2-5; 11 nucleotides align to TRBD2. This chain's CDR3 is CASSRSVSGGEETQYF. As DNA, the CDR3 is TGTGCCAGCAGCCGGTCGGTTAGCGGGGGGGAAGAGACCCAGTACTTC.